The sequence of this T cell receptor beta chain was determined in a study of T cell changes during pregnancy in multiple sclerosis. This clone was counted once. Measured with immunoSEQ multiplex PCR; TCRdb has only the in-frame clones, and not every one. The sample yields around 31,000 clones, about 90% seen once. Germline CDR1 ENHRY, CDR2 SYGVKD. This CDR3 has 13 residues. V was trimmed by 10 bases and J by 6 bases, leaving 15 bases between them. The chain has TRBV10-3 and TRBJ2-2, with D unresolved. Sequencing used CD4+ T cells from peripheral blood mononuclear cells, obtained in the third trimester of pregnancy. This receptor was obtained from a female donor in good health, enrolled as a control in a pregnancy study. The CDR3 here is CASGPDSPGELFF. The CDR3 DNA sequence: TGTGCCAGCGGTCCGGATTCCCCCGGGGAGCTGTTTTTT.